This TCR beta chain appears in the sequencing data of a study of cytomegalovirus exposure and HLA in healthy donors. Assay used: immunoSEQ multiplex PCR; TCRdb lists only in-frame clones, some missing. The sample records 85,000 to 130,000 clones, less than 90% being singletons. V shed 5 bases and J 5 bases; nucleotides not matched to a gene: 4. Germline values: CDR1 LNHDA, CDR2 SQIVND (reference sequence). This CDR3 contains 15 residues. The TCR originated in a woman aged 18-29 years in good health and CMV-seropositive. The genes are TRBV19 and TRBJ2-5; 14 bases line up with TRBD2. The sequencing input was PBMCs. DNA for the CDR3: TGTGCCAGTAGTGTGGGACTAGCGGGGGCGGAGACCCAGTACTTC. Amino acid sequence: CASSVGLAGAETQYF.